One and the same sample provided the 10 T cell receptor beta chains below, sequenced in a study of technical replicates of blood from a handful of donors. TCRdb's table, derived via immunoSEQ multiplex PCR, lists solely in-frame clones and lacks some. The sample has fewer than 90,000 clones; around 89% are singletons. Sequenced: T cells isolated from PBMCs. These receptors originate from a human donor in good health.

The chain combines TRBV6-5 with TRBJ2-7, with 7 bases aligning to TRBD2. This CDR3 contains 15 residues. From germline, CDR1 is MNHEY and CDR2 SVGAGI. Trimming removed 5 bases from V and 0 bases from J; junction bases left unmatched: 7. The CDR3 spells CASSPRGSGSYEQYF. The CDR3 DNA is TGTGCCAGCAGTCCGCGGGGGAGCGGCTCCTACGAGCAGTACTTC.

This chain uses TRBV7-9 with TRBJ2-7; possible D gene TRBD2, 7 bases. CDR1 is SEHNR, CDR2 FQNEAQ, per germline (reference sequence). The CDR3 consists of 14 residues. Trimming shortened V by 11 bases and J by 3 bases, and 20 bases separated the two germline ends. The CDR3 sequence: CAGEVGGAGYEQYF. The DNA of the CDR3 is TGTGCCGGCGAAGTGGGGGGGGCAGGCTACGAGCAGTACTTC.

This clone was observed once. The CDR3 nucleotides read TGTGCCAGCAGTTACTGGGGGGGGGATGAAGCTTTCTTT. It translates to CASSYWGGDEAFF. The chain links TRBV6-5 to TRBJ1-1, with a weak D call TRBD1 (5 bases). V lost 1 base and J lost 7, with 10 bases in between. This CDR3 is 13 amino acids long. CDR1 is MNHEY and CDR2 is SVGAGI in the germline V gene.

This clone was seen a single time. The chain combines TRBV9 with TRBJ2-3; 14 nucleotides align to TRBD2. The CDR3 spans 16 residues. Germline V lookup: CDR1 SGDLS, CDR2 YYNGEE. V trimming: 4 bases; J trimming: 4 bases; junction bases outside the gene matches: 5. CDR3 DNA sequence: TGTGCCAGCAGCCACAGGACTAGCGGGAGGTCAGATACGCAGTATTTT. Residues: CASSHRTSGRSDTQYF.

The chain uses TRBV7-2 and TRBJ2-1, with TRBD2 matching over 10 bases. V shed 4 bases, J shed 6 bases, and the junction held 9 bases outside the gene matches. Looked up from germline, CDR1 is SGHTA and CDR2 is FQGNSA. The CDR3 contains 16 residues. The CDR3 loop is CASSSSSGRLINEQFF. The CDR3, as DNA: TGTGCCAGCAGCTCTAGTAGCGGGAGGTTGATCAATGAGCAGTTCTTC. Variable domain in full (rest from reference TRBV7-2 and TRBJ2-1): GAGVSQSPSNKVTEKGKDVELRCDPISGHTALYWYRQSLGQGLEFLIYFQGNSAPDKSGLPSDRFSAERTGGSVSTLTIQRTQQEDSAVYLCASSSSSGRLINEQFFGPGTRLTVL.

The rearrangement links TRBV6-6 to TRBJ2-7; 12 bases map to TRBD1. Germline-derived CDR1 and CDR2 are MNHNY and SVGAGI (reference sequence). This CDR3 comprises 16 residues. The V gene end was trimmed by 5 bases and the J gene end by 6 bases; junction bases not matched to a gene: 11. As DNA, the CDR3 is TGTGCCAGCAGTACCCCCGGGACAGGGGGCAGGGGCGAGCAGTACTTC. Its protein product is CASSTPGTGGRGEQYF.

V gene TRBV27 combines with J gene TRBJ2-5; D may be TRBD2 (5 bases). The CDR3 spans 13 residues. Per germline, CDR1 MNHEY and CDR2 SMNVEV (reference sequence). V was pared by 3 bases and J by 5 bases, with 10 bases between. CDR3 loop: CASSFGGRETQYF. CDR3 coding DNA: TGTGCCAGCAGTTTTGGCGGGCGGGAGACCCAGTACTTC.

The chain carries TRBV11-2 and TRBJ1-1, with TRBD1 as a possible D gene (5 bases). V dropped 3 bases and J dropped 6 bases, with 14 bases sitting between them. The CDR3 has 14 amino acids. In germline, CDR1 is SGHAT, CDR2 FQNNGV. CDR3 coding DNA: TGTGCCAGCAGCTTTTTCGCCGGGGGGGCTGAAGCTTTCTTT. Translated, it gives CASSFFAGGAEAFF.

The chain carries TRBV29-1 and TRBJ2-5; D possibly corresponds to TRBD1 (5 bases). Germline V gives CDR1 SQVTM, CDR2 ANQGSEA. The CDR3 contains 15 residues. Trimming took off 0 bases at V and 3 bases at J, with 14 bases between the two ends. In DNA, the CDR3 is TGCAGCGTTGAAGATCCAGACGGCAGGGAAGAGACCCAGTACTTC. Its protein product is CSVEDPDGREETQYF.

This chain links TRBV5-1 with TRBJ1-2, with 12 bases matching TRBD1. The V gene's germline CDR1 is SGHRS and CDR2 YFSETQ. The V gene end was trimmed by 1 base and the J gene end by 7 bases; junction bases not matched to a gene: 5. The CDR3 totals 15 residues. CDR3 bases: TGCGCCAGCAGCTTGCCCGAGGGACAGGGGGCTGGCTACACCTTC. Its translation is CASSLPEGQGAGYTF.